This T cell receptor (beta chain) came from a study of cytomegalovirus exposure and HLA in healthy donors (dated by TCRdb to about 2017). In terms of the full investigation: An earlier analysis of approximately 550 of the donors reported approximately 290 Gb of sequence data and 117 million unique TCR beta sequences from 190 million or so T cells. Genome-wide SNP genotypes for about 65% of the 666 donors were used in a later genetic analysis, which treated that subset as a discovery cohort. Among some 400 genotyped donors of the cohort, an average of about 240,000 unique TCR beta nucleotide sequences were sequenced per donor, roughly 20% of them non-productive. The genetic ancestry cluster associated with self-reported Caucasian donors included about 81% of the roughly 400 genotyped donors. Roughly 300 gigabases of sequencing data and roughly 81 million unique TCR sequences made up an early release that covered 640 HLA-typed donors. The study profiled the T cell repertoires of hundreds of subjects by immunosequencing and related them to cytomegalovirus serostatus. Along with the roughly 700-subject first cohort, a separate validation cohort of over a hundred different subjects was used. An earlier analysis of approximately 640 of the donors applied high-throughput TCR beta sequencing to assess whether each TCR beta V gene segment acted as functional or pseudogenic. A later analysis re-analyzed previously published TCR beta repertoires from roughly 630 donors and added high-resolution HLA genotyping to study TCR occurrence patterns. HLA typing included class I and class II loci at four-digit resolution. The number of donors typed differed by locus, with roughly 620-640 for A, B, C, DRB1 and DQB1, around 500 for DQA1, approximately 570 for DPA1, and over 400 for DPB1. Donor age, sex, ethnicity and CMV serostatus were compiled together with the repertoire data. The study combined high-throughput TCR immunosequencing, statistical association of individual TCRs with disease status, and machine learning to predict cytomegalovirus infection status. The study was designed to test whether signatures of past pathogen exposure could be identified by cataloging public T cell receptors. Because of strong linkage in the cohort, roughly five DR-DQ haplotypes were treated as single units for association and clustering. Rather than using new phenotypic data, the later analysis identified candidate immune exposures from TCR beta sequences and from how often those sequences occurred across donors. All discovery cohort repertoires had been generated using a single sequencing platform.

The library was produced with the immunoSEQ multiplex PCR assay. For the multiplex PCR, a mixture combining 60 forward primers for TCR Vbeta segments and 13 reverse primers for TCR Jbeta segments was used. Amplification of the CDR3 region of rearranged TCR beta genes was performed with a multiplex PCR assay on genomic DNA. Amplified TCR beta libraries were sequenced as 87-base-pair reads on the Illumina HiSeq System. The original pipeline was this. Across the 600 to 700 repertoires, a later analysis counted roughly 77 million unique TCR beta chains, 9 million to 14 million of which were shared by at least two donors. A nearest-neighbor algorithm error-corrected the raw reads and collapsed the reads into unique sequences, merging closely related sequences to remove PCR and sequencing errors. To assign V, D and J gene segments, CDR3 sequences were aligned to IMGT reference sequences. For a sequence to be retained, a match of at least six nucleotides to both a V gene segment and a J gene segment was required. Rearrangements were classified as productive when the CDR3 lacked stop codons and remained in frame with V and J, and all other rearrangements were classified as non-productive. Following IMGT convention, CDR3 was defined as the stretch from the second conserved V-encoded cysteine up to the conserved J-encoded phenylalanine. Sequences without an unambiguous match to a single V gene segment were excluded from the earlier analysis of 587 of the donors. In an earlier analysis of 587 of the donors, V segments were called functional above 56.7% productive rearrangements and were called segregating when the between-donor standard deviation exceeded 5%. A statistical classification framework was built to diagnose cytomegalovirus status from the catalog of TCR beta chain sequences. In a later analysis, TCR nucleotide sequences were compared against IMGT/GENE-DB human TR gene sequences so that V and J genes could be assigned. A later analysis assigned CDR3 sequences and most-parsimonious VDJ recombination scenarios with the TCRdist pipeline. In a later analysis, each TCR beta chain was defined by its CDR3 amino acid sequence together with its V-gene family, and reads lacking a unique V-gene family were excluded. As a way to deal with suspected cross-contamination and a sequencing artifact, a later analysis dropped 592 nucleotide sequences that were highly shared and had low generation probability. In a later analysis, a clonal expansion index was calculated for each public chain from normalized within-repertoire ranks of inferred template counts. A later analysis computed generation probabilities with a VDJ recombination model fitted to out-of-frame rearrangements, and checked the results against IGoR. Hypergeometric tests were used in a later analysis to score TCR-TCR, TCR-HLA and TCR-CMV co-occurrence, with a repertoire-size bias correction applied to the TCR pairs. In a later analysis, false discovery rates were estimated by permuting HLA or CMV assignments 20 times. In a later analysis, co-occurring TCRs were grouped with DBSCAN, and TCRdist sequence similarity was added when clustering was performed within HLA-allele-positive subsets. Repertoires with fewer than 30,000 or more than 120,000 public chains were left out of co-occurrence clustering, as were about five repertoires with anomalous nucleotide sharing. Here the immuneACCESS table is served through TCRdb, limited to in-frame sequences with V and J called. Missing clones are a known gap in these copies; in checked studies unresolved V genes cover under half, and the rest lacks a known reason. Clonal size and the V and J genes are those of that table, whereas D and trimming came from the DNA. In this sample the table shows roughly 120,000 clones, approximately 80% of which occur a single time. The top ten clonotypes cover 3% of the sample.

With regard to this clone: It has no known antigen specificity. No clone much larger than this one lies a single base away; base qualities are absent.

The research as a whole found: A later genetic analysis associated a missense DCLRE1C variant with V-gene and J-gene trimming of TCR beta chains, and an independent cohort replicated the association. Compared with equally common non-associated chains, HLA-associated TCR beta chains in a later analysis were more clonally expanded and had lower generation probabilities. A further reported finding was that TCR beta sequences accurately predicted the HLA-A and HLA-B alleles for most subjects in the first cohort. Most CMV-associated TCR beta chains appeared to be HLA-restricted in a later analysis, and the HLA associations seemed to be driven largely by CMV exposure. At a false discovery rate of 0.05, a later analysis linked under 20,000 TCR beta sequences to specific HLA alleles. Strong co-occurrence of HLA alleles, especially DR and DQ, made assigning TCR associations to individual alleles difficult. A total of fewer than 200 TCR beta chains were listed by the study as associated with cytomegalovirus. Some IMGT-functional V segments, including TRBV6-2 and TRBV6-3, could not be told apart with the 87-base-pair reads, so those segments were excluded. According to a later analysis, TCR association rates differed among HLA loci, with DRB1 alleles showing the most associated TCRs and HLA-C alleles showing the fewest. In vitro tests confirmed that a few of the cytomegalovirus-associated TCR beta chains recognize cytomegalovirus antigens. A cluster of highly shared sequence variants was judged likely to be a technical artifact of the sequencing pipeline. A later analysis reported that several top co-occurrence clusters appeared linked to parvovirus B19, influenza, CMV and Epstein-Barr virus. The only immune exposure information available for the cohort was CMV serostatus. Most TCR sequences were observed very rarely across donors, whereas some public TCRs were present in many individuals. The authors suggested that the approach could potentially be generalized to other disease states and immunological phenotypes. In this cohort, only TCR beta chains were sequenced, and detectable features were limited by the absence of alpha or paired-chain data. The earlier analysis of some 560 of the donors excluded some 16 rarely observed V segments, including chromosome 9 orphons, because counts were too low. Compared with the approximately 720-donor mean, donors in an Asian-associated ancestry cluster had fewer N-insertions in productive TCRs, according to a later genetic analysis. HLA typing was unavailable for some donors at each locus, so association tests used only the typed subset. In an earlier analysis of more than 450 of the donors, most TCR beta V segments were observed in productive rearrangements about 87% or about 30% of the time, broadly matching IMGT annotations. Cytomegalovirus status was reported to be diagnosed by the classifier with high specificity and sensitivity in both the original and validation cohorts. Roughly uniform sequencing depth across donors was assumed in presence/absence analyses, although this assumption may not hold. Linkage disequilibrium might explain the correlated functional status among segregating V segments, but an unknown experimental factor could not be ruled out.

In total, approximately 690 healthy bone marrow donors made up the cohort. Cohort members were all nominally healthy when sampled, although unrecorded immune exposures were likely present. The donor was CMV seropositive and was included in the group of 290 or so seropositive cohort members. Each donor provided a peripheral blood sample, and peripheral blood mononuclear cells were used for TCR beta sequencing. Genomic DNA was extracted from the blood cell samples with the Qiagen DNeasy Blood Extraction Kit. The cysteine opens and the phenylalanine closes a CDR3 of 17 amino acids. Only CDR3 DNA remains: 51 bases, in frame from the first base. The germline V gene sets CDR1 to MGHRA and CDR2 to YSYEKL. Trimming costs V 0 bases and J 10 bases, and their ends lie 19 bases apart.

The TCR originated in a woman between 18 and 29 years old in good health and CMV-seropositive. The rearranged chain carries TRBV4-1 and TRBJ1-6, with a tentative D gene TRBD1 over 6 matching bases. The sequenced material came from PBMCs. The CDR3 loop reads CASSQDVRMGGGSPLHF. In nucleotides, the sequence is TGCGCCAGCAGCCAAGATGTCCGTATGGGGGGGGGCTCACCCCTCCACTTT.